The clone carrying this TCR beta chain has only a few counts. Its target is unknown. The V end lost 4 bases, the J end lost 3 bases, and 13 bases lay between the germline ends. The CDR3 extends over 15 amino acids. Germline CDR1 and CDR2: SGHAT and FQNNGV. These data belong to a study of response to subunit inactivated influenza vaccine. Findings of the study overall: New T cells are recruited in small numbers by each seasonal influenza vaccination, according to the authors' suggestion.

TCRdb reanalysed the RT-PCR reads using MiXCR and keeps one entry per CDR3 protein. The sample lists fewer than 650,000 distinct CDR3 sequences, 10% to 15% seen once, with 13% in the top ten. The genes are TRBV11-2 and TRBJ2-1; no reliable D call. Sample: PBMCs from blood, taken 40 to 50 days after vaccination. The clonotype was recovered from a man in his fifties or sixties who received an inactivated influenza vaccine. The CDR3 nucleotides read TGTGCCAGCAGCTCAAGTTGGTTGGGCTACAATGAGCAGTTCTTC. Amino acid sequence: CASSSSWLGYNEQFF.